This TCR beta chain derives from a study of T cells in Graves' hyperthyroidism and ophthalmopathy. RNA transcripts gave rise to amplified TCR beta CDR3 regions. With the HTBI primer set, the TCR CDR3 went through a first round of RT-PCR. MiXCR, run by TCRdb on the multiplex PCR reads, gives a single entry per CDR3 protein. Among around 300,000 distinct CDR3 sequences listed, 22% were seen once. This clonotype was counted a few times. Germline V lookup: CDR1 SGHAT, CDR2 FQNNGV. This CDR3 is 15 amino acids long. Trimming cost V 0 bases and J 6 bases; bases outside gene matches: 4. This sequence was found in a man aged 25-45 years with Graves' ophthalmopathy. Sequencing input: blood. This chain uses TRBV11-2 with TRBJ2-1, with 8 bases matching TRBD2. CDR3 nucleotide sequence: TGTGCCAGCAGCTTAGAGGGGAGCGGGAGCAATGAGCAGTTCTTC. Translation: CASSLEGSGSNEQFF.